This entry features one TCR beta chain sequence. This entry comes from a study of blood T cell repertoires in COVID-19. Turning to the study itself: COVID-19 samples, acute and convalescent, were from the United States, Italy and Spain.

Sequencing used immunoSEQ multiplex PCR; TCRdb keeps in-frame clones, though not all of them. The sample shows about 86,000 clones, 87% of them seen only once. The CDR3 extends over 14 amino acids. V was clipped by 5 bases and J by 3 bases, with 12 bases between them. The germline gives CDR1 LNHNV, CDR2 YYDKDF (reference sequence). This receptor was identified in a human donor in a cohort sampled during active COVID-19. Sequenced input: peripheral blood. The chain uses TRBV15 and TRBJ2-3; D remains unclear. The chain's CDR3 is CATSVPSGTDTQYF. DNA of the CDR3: TGTGCCACCAGCGTACCCTCGGGTACAGATACGCAGTATTTT.